Listed below are T cell receptor beta chains from one sample, sequenced in a study of blood T cells in healthy people across ages. Each CDR3 protein gets one entry after TCRdb re-called the 5' RACE reads with MiXCR. The table lists approximately 2,000,000 distinct CDR3 sequences, roughly 43% of them singletons. The sample comprised blood. These receptor sequences come from a human donor in good health. Both conserved end residues are part of each CDR3. The order of the fields is J gene, D gene, V gene, clone size, CDR3 protein, CDR3 DNA. The D gene is left open where the match is weak. A clone size is listed for some rows: how often the clone was seen (once, few, many), or a class if it is expanded.

J: TRBJ1-1; D: TRBD1; V: TRBV6-1; size: few; CDR3: CASAQRQDRVTEAFF; DNA: TGTGCCAGCGCTCAAAGGCAGGACAGGGTCACTGAAGCTTTCTTT
J: TRBJ2-5; D: TRBD2; V: TRBV12-3/TRBV12-4; size: many; CDR3: CASSFGLAGAQQYF; DNA: TGTGCCAGCAGTTTCGGTCTAGCGGGGGCCCAACAGTACTTC
J: TRBJ2-7; D: TRBD2; V: TRBV7-2; size: NA; CDR3: CASSSPGGAPTYEQYF; DNA: TGTGCCAGCAGCTCCCCGGGAGGGGCGCCAACCTACGAGCAGTACTTC
J: TRBJ2-5; D: NA; V: TRBV12-3/TRBV12-4; size: NA; CDR3: CASRTGTDTEQYF; DNA: TGTGCCAGCAGGACAGGCACGGACACTGAGCAGTACTTC
J: TRBJ2-1; D: TRBD2; V: TRBV27; size: NA; CDR3: CASSLGGRGENEQFF; DNA: TGTGCCAGCAGTTTAGGAGGGAGGGGCGAGAATGAGCAGTTCTTC
J: TRBJ1-1; D: NA; V: TRBV5-1; size: few; CDR3: CASSRHPDRNTEAFF; DNA: TGCGCCAGCAGCCGACATCCTGACAGGAACACTGAAGCTTTCTTT
J: TRBJ1-1; D: TRBD1; V: TRBV15; size: NA; CDR3: CATSRRQGGNTEAFF; DNA: TGTGCCACCAGCCGTAGACAGGGAGGGAACACTGAAGCTTTCTTT
J: TRBJ2-5; D: NA; V: TRBV7-9; size: few; CDR3: CASSLALVGQETQYF; DNA: TGTGCCAGCAGCTTAGCCCTGGTGGGCCAAGAGACCCAGTACTTC
J: TRBJ2-1; D: NA; V: TRBV6-1; size: NA; CDR3: CASSEGLARIQFF; DNA: TGTGCCAGCAGTGAAGGCCTAGCGCGTATACAGTTCTTC
J: TRBJ2-5; D: TRBD1; V: TRBV27; size: few; CDR3: CASSLTTGGETQYF; DNA: TGTGCCAGCAGTTTAACCACAGGGGGAGAGACCCAGTACTTC
J: TRBJ1-5; D: NA; V: TRBV20-1; size: NA; CDR3: CSARAGGPNQPQHF; DNA: TGCAGTGCTAGAGCGGGGGGCCCCAATCAGCCCCAGCATTTT
J: TRBJ1-5; D: NA; V: TRBV27; size: NA; CDR3: CASSLIGVGQPQHF; DNA: TGTGCCAGCAGCCTTATAGGGGTAGGTCAGCCCCAGCATTTT
J: TRBJ2-5; D: TRBD2; V: TRBV28; size: NA; CDR3: CASSLGLAGPPETQYF; DNA: TGTGCCAGCAGTTTGGGACTAGCGGGCCCTCCAGAGACCCAGTACTTC
J: TRBJ1-4; D: NA; V: TRBV29-1; size: few; CDR3: CSASQTVDNEKLFF; DNA: TGCAGCGCCAGCCAGACAGTTGATAATGAAAAACTGTTTTTT
J: TRBJ2-3; D: NA; V: TRBV4-2; size: NA; CDR3: CASSQGGTLSTDTQYF; DNA: TGTGCCAGCAGCCAAGGGGGGACTCTTAGCACAGATACGCAGTATTTT
J: TRBJ2-3; D: NA; V: TRBV27; size: few; CDR3: CASSLYTHPTDTQYF; DNA: TGTGCCAGCAGCTTGTATACCCACCCCACAGATACGCAGTATTTT
J: TRBJ2-1; D: TRBD1; V: TRBV7-2; size: few; CDR3: CASVTGTGDNEQFF; DNA: TGTGCCAGCGTAACCGGGACAGGGGACAATGAGCAGTTCTTC
J: TRBJ2-7; D: TRBD1; V: TRBV5-1; size: NA; CDR3: CASSPGTGNTYEQYF; DNA: TGCGCCAGCAGCCCCGGGACAGGAAATACCTACGAGCAGTACTTC
J: TRBJ1-1; D: NA; V: TRBV7-2; size: NA; CDR3: CASSLFGAMNTEAFF; DNA: TGTGCCAGCAGCTTATTCGGGGCAATGAACACTGAAGCTTTCTTT
J: TRBJ2-3; D: NA; V: TRBV20-1; size: NA; CDR3: CSAHSGEDTQYF; DNA: TGCAGTGCCCACTCGGGGGAAGATACGCAGTATTTT
J: TRBJ2-3; D: NA; V: TRBV5-1; size: NA; CDR3: CASSLARIRTDTQYF; DNA: TGCGCCAGCAGCTTGGCACGGATACGCACAGATACGCAGTATTTT